Listed here are 24 T cell receptor beta chains from one sample, sequenced in a study of neurological immune-mediated disorders. Time point described: technical triplicate 3. TCRdb itself ran the 5' RACE reads through MiXCR, one entry per CDR3 protein. The sample includes 25,000 to 30,000 distinct CDR3 sequences, approximately 16% of them seen just once. Material for sequencing was CD4+ T cells from blood. Every receptor here comes from a female donor with HTLV-1-associated myelopathy (HAM/TSP).

This clonotype has ten or more counts. This chain connects TRBV4-3 to TRBJ2-5, with D possibly being TRBD1 (8 bases). This CDR3 contains 13 residues. V was clipped by 4 bases and J by 5 bases, with 11 bases between them. Germline-derived CDR1 and CDR2 are LGHNA and YSLEER. The CDR3 coding sequence is TGCGCCAGCAGCCCACAGGGGGGGGAGACCCAGTACTTC. Translating it yields CASSPQGGETQYF.

This clonotype was observed at least ten times. The gene calls are TRBV3-1 and TRBJ2-1; either TRBD1 or TRBD2 may fit D (5 bases each). The V gene's germline CDR1 is LGHDT and CDR2 YNNKEL (reference sequence). The CDR3 is 16 amino acids. V was cut by 1 base and J by 5 bases, with 15 bases left in between. This CDR3 is CASSQGPSGRHNEQFF. The CDR3 region has the DNA TGTGCCAGCAGCCAAGGGCCCTCGGGGCGACACAATGAGCAGTTCTTC.

This clonotype was seen at least ten times. This rearrangement joins TRBV3-1 to TRBJ1-4; 7 bases fit TRBD1. The germline gives CDR1 LGHDT, CDR2 YNNKEL (reference sequence). Trimming took 4 bases from V and 13 from J; bases not matched to a gene: 6. CDR3 length: 12 amino acids. In DNA, the CDR3 is TGTGCCAGCAGCCCCTCCGGGACAGTACTGTTTTTT. Encoded protein: CASSPSGTVLFF.

The sample holds many counts of this clonotype. The rearrangement uses TRBV18 and TRBJ2-1, with 11 bases fitting TRBD2. CDR3 length equals 17 residues. V shed 3 bases and J 9 bases; nucleotides not matched to a gene: 13. Germline assignment: CDR1 KGHSH and CDR2 LQKENI. CDR3 DNA sequence: TGTGCCAGCTCACCGGCTAGCGGGGGGCAACGGGGAGGTGAGCAGTTCTTC. This translates into CASSPASGGQRGGEQFF.

There are many counts of this clonotype. The chain recombines TRBV5-1 with TRBJ2-7; TRBD1 matches 9 bases. Germline V gene data show CDR1 as SGHRS and CDR2 as YFSETQ. The length of the CDR3 is 14 residues. Trimming took 4 bases from V and 1 from J; bases not matched to a gene: 3. CDR3 sequence reads: CASSGTGLSYEQYF. The CDR3, as DNA: TGCGCCAGCAGCGGGACAGGGTTGTCCTACGAGCAGTACTTC.

This clonotype has just a few counts. The chain recombines TRBV6-5 with TRBJ1-1; D is perhaps TRBD1 (6 bases). Germline V CDR1 and CDR2: MNHEY, SVGAGI. The CDR3 is 13 residues long. Trimming left V 6 bases short and J 3 bases short, with 11 bases between. The DNA of the CDR3 is TGTGCCAGCAGAGAAGGGGGTTACACTGAAGCTTTCTTT. It translates to CASREGGYTEAFF.

This clonotype was seen at least ten times. The chain is built from TRBV6-2 or TRBV6-3 and TRBJ2-5; the D is unclear. Germline V gene lookup returns CDR1 MNHEY and CDR2 SVGEGT. This CDR3 has 14 amino acids. The V gene lost 0 bases and the J gene lost 5 bases, with 10 bases spanning the gap. CDR3 amino acids: CASSYSKVRETQYF. CDR3 DNA: TGTGCCAGCAGTTACTCGAAGGTCCGCGAGACCCAGTACTTC.

In its sample, this clonotype was seen many times. The chain carries TRBV5-1 and TRBJ2-1, with 14 bases aligning to TRBD2. Trimming cost V 7 bases and J 7 bases; bases outside gene matches: 4. The CDR3 runs 14 residues. From germline, CDR1 is SGHRS and CDR2 YFSETQ. The CDR3 spells CASAGLAGGNEQFF. Here the CDR3 DNA reads TGCGCCAGCGCAGGACTAGCGGGAGGTAATGAGCAGTTCTTC.

This clonotype occurred many times. The rearrangement uses TRBV7-2 and TRBJ1-2; a possible D gene is TRBD1 (5 bases). The CDR3 runs 16 residues. V lost 5 bases, J lost 1 base, and 17 bases lay in between. The V gene's germline CDR1 is SGHTA and CDR2 FQGNSA. The CDR3 DNA reads as TGTGCCAGCAGCCAACCTCGGGGGTCCGGTAACTATGGCTACACCTTC. Its protein is CASSQPRGSGNYGYTF.

This clonotype was counted many times. V and J are TRBV29-1 and TRBJ1-5; no clear D gene. From germline, CDR1 is SQVTM and CDR2 ANQGSEA. V was trimmed by 6 bases and J by 2 bases, leaving 17 bases between them. The CDR3 is 15 amino acids. CDR3: CSVADGLLGNQPQHF. DNA for the CDR3: TGCAGCGTCGCGGACGGCCTTCTGGGCAATCAGCCCCAGCATTTT.

With respect to this clonotype: A much larger clone differs from this one at a single base, so this may be a read error. V gene TRBV21-1 combines with J gene TRBJ2-5; the table's D call, TRBD2, was not checked against the DNA. TRBV21-1 is a documented pseudogene. The CDR3 runs to 17 residues. This CDR3 is CASGLPSWQPQQETQYF. CDR3 coding DNA: TGTGCCAGCGGCCTTCCCTCTTGGCAGCCGCAGCAAGAGACCCAGTACTTC.

The gene calls are TRBV6-5 and TRBJ2-3, with D tentatively TRBD2 (6 bases). CDR1 MNHEY and CDR2 SVGAGI come from the germline V gene. The CDR3 contains 12 residues. V was cut by 0 bases and J by 10 bases, with 8 bases left in between. The chain's CDR3 is CASSYSSGSQYF. The CDR3 region has the DNA TGTGCCAGCAGTTACTCTAGCGGTTCGCAGTATTTT.

The table lists this clonotype with many counts. The V gene is TRBV12-5, the J gene TRBJ1-1; no definite D call. V was cut by 4 bases and J by 11 bases, with 11 bases left in between. The CDR3 contains 11 residues. Germline V gene sequence: CDR1 LGHNT, CDR2 FRNRAP. CDR3 in DNA: TGTGCTAGTGGTTCAACGAGGGCGGCTTTCTTT. Residues: CASGSTRAAFF.

V gene TRBV5-4 combines with J gene TRBJ1-2; possible D gene TRBD1, 6 bases. Germline V lookup: CDR1 SGHNT, CDR2 YYREEE (reference sequence). The V and J ends lost 3 bases and 3 bases respectively, with 15 bases between them. This CDR3 is built from 15 residues. DNA of the CDR3: TGTGCCAGCAGCTATCGCGGGGGGCCGGACTATGGCTACACCTTC. Encoded protein: CASSYRGGPDYGYTF.

This clonotype was recorded at least ten times. The CDR3 DNA is TGTGCCAGCAGCCCGACGGGCGGGGAGCTGTTTTTT. Its translation is CASSPTGGELFF. The J gene is TRBJ2-2, the V gene TRBV9, with D uncertain. This CDR3 contains 12 residues. The germline gives CDR1 SGDLS, CDR2 YYNGEE. Trimming stripped 4 bases from V and 7 bases from J, with 8 bases between. Together with reference TRBV9 and TRBJ2-2, the CDR3 gives the full variable domain: DSGVTQTPKHLITATGQRVTLRCSPRSGDLSVYWYQQSLDQGLQFLIQYYNGEERAKGNILERFSAQQFPDLHSELNLSSLELGDSALYFCASSPTGGELFFGEGSRLTVL.

This clonotype has at least ten counts. The chain is built from TRBV3-1 and TRBJ2-7; D unresolved. The CDR3 is 13 amino acids. CDR1 and CDR2 from the germline V gene are LGHDT and YNNKEL (reference sequence). V lost 3 bases to trimming and J lost 0 bases, with 6 bases between them. CDR3 loop: CASSHYSSYEQYF. DNA for the CDR3: TGTGCCAGCAGCCACTACAGCTCCTACGAGCAGTACTTC.

This clonotype has at least ten counts. The chain combines TRBV29-1 with TRBJ2-1; 11 bases agree with TRBD2. The CDR3 has 15 amino acids. Losses at the gene ends were 7 bases for V and 5 bases for J; bases not matched to a gene: 10. Germline V CDR1 and CDR2: SQVTM, ANQGSEA. CDR3 nucleotide sequence: TGCAGCGCTCTAACGACTAGCGGGGCTCACAATGAGCAGTTCTTC. It yields the protein CSALTTSGAHNEQFF.

As regards this clonotype: The junction differs from germline at one of its ends, possibly a read error. This chain connects TRBV20-1 to TRBJ2-7; 11 nucleotides agree with TRBD2. Germline CDR1 reads DFQATT; CDR2 reads SNEGSKA (reference sequence). The CDR3 loop spans 15 amino acids. CDR3: CCARTSGSGKHEQYF. The CDR3 coding sequence is TGCTGTGCTAGAACTAGCGGGAGCGGAAAGCACGAGCAATACTTC.

This clonotype was found many times. V is TRBV5-1 and J is TRBJ2-3; 7 bases agree with TRBD2. Germline lookup yields CDR1 SGHRS and CDR2 YFSETQ. With V trimmed by 4 bases and J by 5 bases, 7 bases remained unmatched. The CDR3 extends over 14 amino acids. In nucleotides, the CDR3 is TGCGCCAGCAGCGTGGCTAGCGGCGGAGATACGCAGTATTTT. Translation gives CASSVASGGDTQYF.

This clonotype appeared many times. In nucleotides, the CDR3 is TGTGCCAGCAGCCAGGGGGACACGAGGGTCTCCTACGAGCAGTACTTC. It is translated as CASSQGDTRVSYEQYF. This rearrangement joins TRBV7-9 to TRBJ2-7, with TRBD1 identical over 7 bases. The CDR3 has 16 amino acids. V shed 5 bases, J shed 0 bases, and the junction held 10 bases outside the gene matches. The germline V gene encodes CDR1 SEHNR and CDR2 FQNEAQ (reference sequence).

Ten or more counts support this clonotype. V gene TRBV7-2 combines with J gene TRBJ2-3; D is undetermined. The germline V gene encodes CDR1 SGHTA and CDR2 FQGNSA. The CDR3 runs 11 residues. The V gene lost 3 bases and the J gene lost 6 bases, with 4 bases spanning the gap. The CDR3 DNA reads as TGTGCCAGCAGCTTCAAGGATACGCAGTATTTT. Amino acid sequence: CASSFKDTQYF. The complete variable domain, with remaining parts taken from reference TRBV7-2 and TRBJ2-3, reads GAGVSQSPSNKVTEKGKDVELRCDPISGHTALYWYRQSLGQGLEFLIYFQGNSAPDKSGLPSDRFSAERTGGSVSTLTIQRTQQEDSAVYLCASSFKDTQYFGPGTRLTVL.

This clonotype is medium-sized. J is TRBJ1-1 and V is TRBV7-8; possible D gene TRBD1, 6 bases. CDR1 and CDR2 (germline): SGHVS, FQNEAQ. Trimming stripped 5 bases from V and 4 bases from J, with 14 bases between. This CDR3 is 14 amino acids long. The CDR3 loop reads CASSLQGGGTEAFF. The CDR3 bases are TGTGCCAGCAGCCTACAGGGTGGAGGCACTGAAGCTTTCTTT.

This clonotype was seen many times. The rearrangement joins TRBV6-5 to TRBJ2-1, with TRBD2 identical over 12 bases. The V segment lost 2 bases and the J segment 5 bases; nucleotides outside the gene matches: 1. Germline CDR1 reads MNHEY; CDR2 reads SVGAGI. CDR3 length: 15 amino acids. CDR3: CASSYGLAGNNEQFF. The CDR3 DNA sequence: TGTGCCAGCAGTTACGGACTAGCGGGGAACAATGAGCAGTTCTTC.

The chain recombines TRBV20-1 with TRBJ2-1, with D maybe TRBD2 (6 bases). CDR3 size: 11 residues. V was pared by 5 bases and J by 12 bases, with 14 bases between. The germline gives CDR1 DFQATT, CDR2 SNEGSKA (reference sequence). The CDR3 region is CSARTTDTQFF. The CDR3 region has the DNA TGCAGTGCTCGGACTACAGATACGCAGTTCTTC.